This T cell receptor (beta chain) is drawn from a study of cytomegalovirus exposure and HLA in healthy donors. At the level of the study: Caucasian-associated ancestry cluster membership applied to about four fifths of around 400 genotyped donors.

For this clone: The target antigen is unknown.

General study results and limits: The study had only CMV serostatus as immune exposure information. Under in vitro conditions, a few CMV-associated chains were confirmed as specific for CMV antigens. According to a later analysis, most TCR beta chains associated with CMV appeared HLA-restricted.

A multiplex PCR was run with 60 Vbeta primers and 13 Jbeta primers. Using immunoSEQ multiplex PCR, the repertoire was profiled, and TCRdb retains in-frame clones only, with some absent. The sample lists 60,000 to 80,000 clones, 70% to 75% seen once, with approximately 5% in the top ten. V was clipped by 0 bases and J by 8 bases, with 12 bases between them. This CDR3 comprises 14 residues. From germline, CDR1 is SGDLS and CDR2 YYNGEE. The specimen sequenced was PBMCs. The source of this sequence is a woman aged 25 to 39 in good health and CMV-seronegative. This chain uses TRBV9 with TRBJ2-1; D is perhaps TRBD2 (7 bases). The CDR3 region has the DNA TGTGCCAGCAGCGTAGTCCCGGGGGGCGATGAGCAGTTCTTC. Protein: CASSVVPGGDEQFF.